Each of the 14 T cell receptor beta chains below was sequenced from the same sample in a study of blood T cell repertoires in COVID-19. Profiling relied on immunoSEQ multiplex PCR, and the TCRdb table lists in-frame clones only, not all of them. The sample includes 110,000 to 150,000 clones, over 70% of them seen just once. What was sequenced was peripheral blood. The source of these receptors is a man in his forties or fifties with active or convalescent COVID-19.

The V call is TRBV15, the J call TRBJ2-3; 8 bases align to TRBD2. Germline assignment: CDR1 LNHNV and CDR2 YYDKDF (reference sequence). V lost 5 bases, J lost 4 bases, and 8 bases stayed unmatched. This CDR3 contains 15 residues. CDR3 sequence reads: CATSGTRGFSDTQYF. The CDR3 DNA reads TGTGCCACCAGCGGGACTAGGGGCTTTTCAGATACGCAGTATTTT. Full variable domain (rest looked up from reference TRBV15 and TRBJ2-3): DAMVIQNPRYQVTQFGKPVTLSCSQTLNHNVMYWYQQKSSQAPKLLFHYYDKDFNNEADTPDNFQSRRPNTSFCFLDIRSPGLGDTAMYLCATSGTRGFSDTQYFGPGTRLTVL.

The J gene is TRBJ1-2, the V gene TRBV6-5, with D uncertain. The CDR3 has 15 amino acids. The germline CDR1 and CDR2 sequences are MNHEY and SVGAGI. The V and J ends lost 6 bases and 2 bases respectively, with 16 bases between them. The CDR3 loop reads CASSFSMAPNYGYTF. The CDR3 bases are TGTGCCAGCAGCTTCTCGATGGCCCCAAACTATGGCTACACCTTC.

The gene calls are TRBV7-2 and TRBJ2-1; 7 positions agree with TRBD2. Germline values: CDR1 SGHTA, CDR2 FQGNSA. The CDR3 consists of 15 residues. Trimming at V came to 5 bases and at J to 8 bases, leaving 12 bases not matched to a gene. CDR3 in amino acids: CASSPPGLPMDEQFF. CDR3 DNA sequence: TGTGCCAGCAGCCCACCGGGACTACCGATGGATGAGCAGTTCTTC.

This clone occurred a few times. The chain employs TRBV3-1 (or the pseudogene TRBV3-2) and TRBJ1-4, with 11 positions matching TRBD1. There are 16 residues in the CDR3. With V trimmed by 7 bases and J by 8 bases, 12 bases remained unmatched. The germline gives CDR1 LGHDT, CDR2 YNNKEL (reference sequence). CDR3 in DNA: TGTGCCAGCAACTCCCGGGGGACAGGGGGTGGCGAAAAACTGTTTTTT. Translating it yields CASNSRGTGGGEKLFF.

This CDR3 is CAIRRAGDSYEQYF. Written as DNA, the CDR3 is TGTGCCATCCGGCGGGCAGGGGATTCCTACGAGCAGTACTTC. The chain is built from TRBV28 and TRBJ2-7, with a possible D match to TRBD1 (6 bases). The CDR3 length is 14 residues. Germline V gives CDR1 MDHEN, CDR2 SYDVKM. Trimming pared 10 bases from V and 1 base from J, leaving 17 bases between.

The chain carries TRBV4-2 and TRBJ2-7; 9 bases align to TRBD2. Germline CDR1 reads LGHNA; CDR2 reads YNFKEQ. The CDR3 totals 16 residues. V lost 1 base to trimming and J lost 5 bases; unmatched junction nucleotides: 9. Written as DNA, the CDR3 is TGTGCCAGCAGCCAAGTGGGGGCTAGCGGGATGAACGAGCAGTACTTC. It specifies CASSQVGASGMNEQYF.

The gene calls are TRBV5-1 and TRBJ2-1; the match to TRBD2 covers 12 bases. V dropped 3 bases and J dropped 4; count of bases not matched to a gene: 5. This CDR3 is 16 amino acids long. Germline CDR1 SGHRS, CDR2 YFSETQ. The CDR3 loop reads CASSSLTSGSYNEQFF. CDR3 in DNA: TGCGCCAGCAGCTCATTGACTAGCGGGAGTTACAATGAGCAGTTCTTC.

The rearrangement joins TRBV5-1 to TRBJ2-5; perhaps TRBD2 as D (6 bases). Germline V gene sequence: CDR1 SGHRS, CDR2 YFSETQ. The CDR3 covers 13 residues. V lost 4 bases and J 7 bases, leaving 14 bases between the germline ends. In DNA, the CDR3 is TGCGCCAGCAGCCCTGCTTTGGGGGGGACCCAGTACTTC. Translated: CASSPALGGTQYF.

The V and J genes are TRBV28 and TRBJ1-6; TRBD1 aligns across 9 bases. From germline, CDR1 is MDHEN and CDR2 SYDVKM. The trim removed 7 bases at V and 10 bases at J, leaving 11 bases unmatched. This CDR3 region has 15 residues. The CDR3 loop is CASTSPGQGRSPLHF. The DNA of the CDR3 is TGTGCCAGCACTTCCCCGGGACAGGGTCGATCACCCCTCCACTTT.

The rearrangement links TRBV21-1 to TRBJ1-5; the D call TRBD1 from the table was never checked on the DNA. TRBV21-1 is noted as a pseudogene. The CDR3 contains 16 residues. The chain's CDR3 is CASSKRYRGRRQPQHF. As DNA, the CDR3 is TGTGCCAGCAGCAAAAGGTACAGGGGACGTCGGCAGCCCCAGCATTTT.

This clone has more than one count but fewer than ten. The V call is TRBV27, the J call TRBJ2-7; 7 nucleotides agree with TRBD1. There are 15 residues in the CDR3. Germline-derived CDR1 and CDR2 are MNHEY and SMNVEV (reference sequence). J gave up 4 bases and V 5 bases, and 11 bases lay outside the gene matches. CDR3 loop: CASSLTGVLGYEQYF. In DNA form, the CDR3 reads TGTGCCAGCAGTCTCACAGGGGTTTTAGGGTACGAGCAGTACTTC.

The chain is built from TRBV10-3 and TRBJ2-3; TRBD2 matches 15 bases. CDR1 and CDR2 from the germline V gene are ENHRY and SYGVKD. The CDR3 extends over 17 amino acids. Losses at the gene ends were 11 bases for V and 0 bases for J; bases not matched to a gene: 9. The CDR3 region is CASGLAGGGPSTDTQYF. The CDR3 region has the DNA TGTGCCTCGGGACTAGCGGGAGGAGGTCCTAGCACAGATACGCAGTATTTT.

The V gene is TRBV28, the J gene TRBJ2-3, with 9 positions matching TRBD2. The CDR3 has 14 residues. Germline CDR1 MDHEN, CDR2 SYDVKM. The ends lost 2 bases at V and 6 bases at J; junction bases unmatched: 3. CDR3 sequence (DNA): TGTGCCAGCAGTTTAGCTAGCGGGGTGGATACGCAGTATTTT. This sequence encodes CASSLASGVDTQYF.

This chain links TRBV29-1 with TRBJ2-7; TRBD2 aligns across 12 bases. V lost 1 base, J lost 5 bases, and 0 bases stayed unmatched. The CDR3 is 13 residues long. Germline V gene lookup returns CDR1 SQVTM and CDR2 ANQGSEA. CDR3 loop: CSVEGLAGDEQYF. The CDR3 DNA reads as TGCAGCGTTGAAGGACTAGCGGGAGACGAGCAGTACTTC.